This T cell receptor beta chain derives from a study of cytomegalovirus exposure and HLA in healthy donors. Study information: An analysis done earlier identified 117 million unique TCR beta sequences from 190 million or so T cells.

Points on this clone: Its antigen is still unknown.

It was with 60 Vbeta and 13 Jbeta primers that the PCR ran. The data were produced by immunoSEQ multiplex PCR, yet TCRdb's version contains in-frame clones alone and is incomplete. Of some 150,000 clones in the sample, about 80% were seen once. The CDR3 runs 12 residues. Germline trimming cut 4 bases from V and 8 bases from J; bases unmatched to any gene: 5. Germline V gene lookup returns CDR1 SGHRS and CDR2 YFSETQ. Study results and limitations: Presence/absence comparisons presumed near-even sequencing depth among donors. Associated with HLA alleles at 0.05 false discovery rate in a later analysis were some 18,000 TCR beta sequences. Cytomegalovirus status, reportedly, was diagnosed with high specificity and sensitivity by the classifier.

This receptor was taken from a woman aged 50 to 60 in good health and CMV-seronegative. The rearrangement uses TRBV5-1 and TRBJ1-2; 7 nucleotides line up with TRBD1. Sequenced: PBMCs. The CDR3 nucleotides are TGCGCCAGCAGCCCTCAGGGGGAGGGCTACACCTTC. Its translation is CASSPQGEGYTF.